What follows are 23 T cell receptor beta chains derived from one specimen sequenced in a study of T cell repertoires in cytomegalovirus infection. One entry per CDR3 protein results from TCRdb running MiXCR on the reads. In the table there are fewer than 200,000 distinct CDR3 sequences, roughly 19% of which are singletons. The material sequenced was PBMCs. The receptors here all came from a human donor in good health (CMV status not recorded). Some clones in this sample may be carry-over from other donors' samples.

The V gene is TRBV6-5, the J gene TRBJ2-3; 7 bases line up with TRBD1. Per the germline V gene, CDR1 is MNHEY and CDR2 is SVGAGI. The V gene end was trimmed by 4 bases and the J gene end by 11 bases; junction bases not matched to a gene: 9. This CDR3 is built from 13 residues. The CDR3 nucleotides are TGTGCCAGCAGTTTACAGACAGGGATTAGGCAGTATTTT. This codes for CASSLQTGIRQYF.

This chain joins TRBV25-1 and TRBJ1-1; maybe TRBD1 (5 bases). There are 15 residues in the CDR3. The V and J ends lost 3 bases and 0 bases respectively, with 11 bases between them. Germline V gives CDR1 MGHDK, CDR2 SYGVNS. The CDR3 sequence is CASSDLKGMNTEAFF. CDR3 nucleotides: TGTGCCAGCAGTGATCTTAAGGGGATGAACACTGAAGCTTTCTTT.

The chain combines TRBV10-3 with TRBJ2-7; D unclear. V dropped 6 bases and J dropped 4 bases, with 7 bases sitting between them. CDR3 size: 11 residues. CDR1 and CDR2 (germline): ENHRY, SYGVKD. The CDR3 DNA follows: TGTGCCATCAGATACGGGTACGAGCAGTACTTC. It is translated as CAIRYGYEQYF.

The table lists this clonotype with many counts. The rearrangement links TRBV7-9 to TRBJ1-2; a possible D gene is TRBD1 (5 bases). The V end was cut by 0 bases, the J end by 6 bases, with 14 bases between. Germline-derived CDR1 and CDR2 are SEHNR and FQNEAQ (reference sequence). The CDR3 is 15 amino acids. Here the CDR3 DNA reads TGTGCCAGCAGCTTAGCGTCCGGGGGAGTGGATGGCTACACCTTC. Translating gives CASSLASGGVDGYTF.

The chain employs TRBV27 and TRBJ2-2, with 11 bases lining up with TRBD1. The CDR3 runs to 16 residues. CDR1 and CDR2 (germline): MNHEY, SMNVEV (reference sequence). After removal of 6 bases from V and 5 bases from J, the junction contained 8 bases not matched to a gene. CDR3 in DNA: TGTGCCAGCAGGCTGGAAGGGACAGGGGGGACCGGGGAGCTGTTTTTT. Amino acid sequence: CASRLEGTGGTGELFF.

The chain combines TRBV2 with TRBJ2-7, with D unclear. Trimming pared 1 base from V and 7 bases from J, leaving 11 bases between. Germline V gene lookup returns CDR1 SNHLY and CDR2 FYNNEI. This CDR3 is built from 13 residues. CDR3 sequence reads: CASSEDSPREQYF. DNA for the CDR3: TGTGCCAGCAGTGAAGATTCCCCCAGGGAGCAGTACTTC.

The chain joins TRBV12-3 or TRBV12-4 to TRBJ2-2; D is tentatively TRBD1 or TRBD2 (6 bases each). The CDR3 runs to 14 residues. Trimming pared 7 bases from V and 6 bases from J, leaving 15 bases between. The DNA for the CDR3 is TGTGCCAGCACCCTCGGAGGGGGATCCGGGGAGCTGTTTTTT. The encoded protein is CASTLGGGSGELFF.

This clonotype came up a few times. This rearrangement joins TRBV14 to TRBJ1-1; maybe TRBD1 (6 bases). Trimming took 1 base from V and 11 from J, leaving 11 bases between them. The CDR3 consists of 12 residues. CDR1 and CDR2 (germline): SGHDN, FVKESK. The CDR3 sequence: CASSQVGTSAFF. The CDR3 DNA reads TGTGCCAGCAGCCAAGTGGGGACATCTGCTTTCTTT.

This clonotype showed up many times. The chain links TRBV7-8 to TRBJ2-1, with D possibly matching TRBD2 (6 bases). The ends were cut back, 5 bases at V and 5 bases at J, with 16 bases in the middle. Looked up from germline, CDR1 is SGHVS and CDR2 is FQNEAQ. This CDR3 is built from 15 residues. As DNA, the CDR3 is TGTGCCAGCAGCCATAGGACTAACATCCACAATGAGCAGTTCTTC. Amino acids: CASSHRTNIHNEQFF.

This clonotype has ten or more counts. This chain uses TRBV7-9 with TRBJ2-7; no firm D call. The CDR3 consists of 13 residues. Germline V lookup: CDR1 SEHNR, CDR2 FQNEAQ (reference sequence). V lost 1 base to trimming and J lost 7 bases, with 11 bases between them. CDR3 sequence reads: CASSLVAVGEQYF. In nucleotides, the CDR3 is TGTGCCAGCAGCTTAGTGGCGGTGGGGGAGCAGTACTTC.

In this sample, this clonotype turned up a few times. The chain joins TRBV5-1 to TRBJ2-5; 7 nucleotides line up with TRBD2. V lost 0 bases and J lost 1; bases outside the gene matches: 6. The CDR3 extends over 16 amino acids. Germline V gene data show CDR1 as SGHRS and CDR2 as YFSETQ. CDR3 in amino acids: CASSLGLLATQETQYF. The CDR3 DNA sequence: TGCGCCAGCAGCTTGGGGTTACTAGCGACCCAAGAGACCCAGTACTTC.

The chain combines TRBV28 with TRBJ1-3; no firm D call. Trimming left V 2 bases short and J 0 bases short, with 8 bases between. This CDR3 is built from 15 residues. The germline V gene encodes CDR1 MDHEN and CDR2 SYDVKM. The DNA for the CDR3 is TGTGCCAGCAGTTTACCACACAACTCTGGAAACACCATATATTTT. Amino acid sequence: CASSLPHNSGNTIYF.

This clonotype was recorded a few times. V is TRBV6-2 or TRBV6-3 and J is TRBJ2-1; the match to TRBD2 covers 8 bases. Germline V gives CDR1 MNHEY, CDR2 SVGEGT. The CDR3 runs 16 residues. J lost 8 bases, V lost 6 bases, and 15 bases had no gene match. This CDR3 reads CASSAQVLAGADEQFF. The CDR3 nucleotides read TGTGCCAGCAGCGCACAGGTTCTAGCGGGTGCGGATGAGCAGTTCTTC.

There are many counts of this clonotype. This chain links TRBV11-2 with TRBJ1-4, with a possible D match to TRBD1 (6 bases). Trimming stripped 1 base from V and 3 bases from J, with 12 bases between. This CDR3 has 16 amino acids. CDR1 and CDR2 (germline): SGHAT, FQNNGV. CDR3: CASSLGLRGSNEKLFF. DNA of the CDR3: TGTGCCAGCAGCTTAGGCCTCAGGGGATCTAATGAAAAACTGTTTTTT.

The chain links TRBV12-3 or TRBV12-4 to TRBJ1-1; D call uncertain. The length of the CDR3 is 14 residues. Trimming cost V 6 bases and J 3 bases, with 14 bases left between them. CDR3: CASRIQTADTEAFF. Written as DNA, the CDR3 is TGTGCCAGCAGGATCCAGACTGCCGACACTGAAGCTTTCTTT.

This clonotype has more than one count but fewer than ten. The rearrangement joins TRBV5-1 to TRBJ2-1; perhaps TRBD1 as D (6 bases). CDR3 length: 17 amino acids. Trimming shortened V by 2 bases and J by 0 bases, and 15 bases separated the two germline ends. Per the germline V gene, CDR1 is SGHRS and CDR2 is YFSETQ. For the CDR3, the DNA is TGCGCCAGCAGCTTTGGACAGTTTTCCAGCTCCTACAATGAGCAGTTCTTC. It is translated as CASSFGQFSSSYNEQFF.

This clonotype was recorded many times. The chain combines TRBV7-2 with TRBJ2-5, with 9 nucleotides matching TRBD1. Trimming at V came to 2 bases and at J to 2 bases, leaving 6 bases not matched to a gene. The length of the CDR3 is 16 residues. The germline V gene has CDR1 SGHTA and CDR2 FQGNSA. The DNA of the CDR3 is TGTGCCAGCAGCTTACTGACAGGGGGTTTGCAAGAGACCCAGTACTTC. Amino acid sequence: CASSLLTGGLQETQYF.

This clonotype was picked up a small number of times. The chain joins TRBV6-1 to TRBJ2-3; maybe TRBD1 (6 bases). The germline CDR1 and CDR2 sequences are MNHNS and SASEGT. The CDR3 is made up of 14 amino acids. V lost 8 bases, J lost 0 bases, and 12 bases lay in between. This chain's CDR3 is CASRAGASTDTQYF. CDR3 DNA sequence: TGTGCCAGCCGGGCAGGGGCTAGCACAGATACGCAGTATTTT.

This clonotype was observed at least ten times. This chain uses TRBV5-1 with TRBJ2-3, with TRBD2 matching 12 bases. In germline, CDR1 is SGHRS, CDR2 YFSETQ. Germline trimming cut 7 bases from V and 5 bases from J; bases unmatched to any gene: 2. The CDR3 sequence is 13 residues long. This CDR3 reads CASQGLAGDTQYF. In nucleotides, the CDR3 is TGCGCCAGCCAGGGACTAGCGGGAGATACGCAGTATTTT.

The chain links TRBV28 to TRBJ2-7; TRBD1 or TRBD2 may be the D gene (5 bases each). The V end lost 3 bases, the J end lost 6 bases, and 15 bases lay between the germline ends. The CDR3 has 14 amino acids. Per germline, CDR1 MDHEN and CDR2 SYDVKM. CDR3 sequence (DNA): TGTGCCAGCAGTTTCGTAGGGGACGGCTCCGAGCAGTACTTC. This encodes CASSFVGDGSEQYF.

This clonotype was picked up one time. The genes are TRBV28 and TRBJ2-7; 13 bases align to TRBD2. Germline V gene sequence: CDR1 MDHEN, CDR2 SYDVKM. The CDR3 spans 15 residues. The V segment lost 5 bases and the J segment 3 bases; nucleotides outside the gene matches: 4. CDR3 amino acids: CASSRTSGSVYEQYF. CDR3 nucleotide sequence: TGTGCCAGCAGTCGGACTAGCGGGAGTGTCTACGAGCAGTACTTC.

This clonotype was seen repeatedly, ten times or more. The chain employs TRBV12-3 or TRBV12-4 and TRBJ1-1; D call uncertain. Trimming left V 6 bases short and J 8 bases short, with 16 bases between. There are 13 residues in the CDR3. CDR3 nucleotides: TGTGCCAGCAGAAACATGCGAGAGGAGGAAGCTTTCTTT. The encoded protein is CASRNMREEEAFF.

About this clonotype itself: A junction boundary mismatches the germline segment, possibly from a read error. The chain links TRBV6-2 or TRBV6-3 to TRBJ1-1, with D perhaps TRBD1 (5 bases). The CDR3 sequence is 13 residues long. Germline lookup yields CDR1 MNHEY and CDR2 SVGEGT. The CDR3 sequence is CVSCGQGNTEAFF. Written as DNA, the CDR3 is TGTGTCAGCTGCGGCCAGGGGAACACTGAAGCTTTCTTT.